Each of the 9 T cell receptor beta chains below was sequenced from the same sample in a study of shared clonotypes between healthy human individuals (dated by TCRdb to 2020 to 2022). Library preparation employed the immunoSEQ multiplex PCR assay. Held by TCRdb, this immuneACCESS table contains in-frame sequences only and omits some clones. Under half of the omission traces to an unresolved V gene where checked; the cause of the rest is unknown. The sample table contains over 1.4 million clones; only one count was recorded for about 96% of them. The top ten hold roughly 1.2% of the sample. The sequencing input was naive CD4+ T cells sorted from blood. The cell subset or site label here, explained by the study, means: CD45RA+ positively selected. Source of these receptors: a man younger than 45 in good health.

This clone was recorded once. The rearrangement joins TRBV5-1 to TRBJ1-2; D ambiguous. Germline assignment: CDR1 SGHRS and CDR2 YFSETQ. CDR3 size: 15 residues. V was pared by 3 bases and J by 1 base, with 13 bases between. CDR3 DNA sequence: TGCGCCAGCAGCTCCGGACCGGATTATAACTATGGCTACACCTTC. This gives the protein CASSSGPDYNYGYTF.

The chain carries TRBV18 and TRBJ2-6; 7 positions agree with TRBD1. The V gene's germline CDR1 is KGHSH and CDR2 LQKENI. Trimming took 5 bases from V and 0 from J; bases not matched to a gene: 4. This CDR3 is 16 amino acids long. DNA of the CDR3: TGTGCCAGCTCATTAACAGGGGTCTCTGGGGCCAACGTCCTGACTTTC. It yields the protein CASSLTGVSGANVLTF.

Comments on this clone: Additional DNA sequences in this sample encode the identical CDR3. The CDR3 sequence is CASSIAGETQYF. The CDR3 nucleotides are TGTGCCAGTAGTATAGCCGGGGAGACCCAGTACTTC. The chain uses TRBV19 and TRBJ2-5, with unresolved D. Looked up from germline, CDR1 is LNHDA and CDR2 is SQIVND (reference sequence). Between the trimmed V and J ends, which lost 1 base and 5 bases, there was a span of 5 bases. This CDR3 is built from 12 residues.

The CDR3 region is CASSVVQSDTQYF. CDR3 nucleotide sequence: TGTGCCAGCAGCGTAGTTCAGTCGGATACGCAGTATTTT. The chain joins TRBV9 to TRBJ2-3; D ambiguous. This CDR3 comprises 13 residues. V lost 0 bases, J lost 6 bases, and 8 bases lay in between. Germline CDR1 SGDLS, CDR2 YYNGEE.

The chain carries TRBV7-2 and TRBJ2-1, with 14 bases matching TRBD2. The CDR3 covers 18 residues. Looked up from germline, CDR1 is SGHTA and CDR2 is FQGNSA. Germline trimming cut 5 bases from V and 8 bases from J; bases unmatched to any gene: 14. CDR3 nucleotides: TGTGCCAGCAGCCTGGGACTAGCGGGAGATAGGACGATCCATGAGCAGTTCTTC. This encodes CASSLGLAGDRTIHEQFF.

The genes are TRBV7-6 and TRBJ2-7; TRBD2 might be the D (6 bases). V was cut by 4 bases and J by 9 bases, with 22 bases left in between. Germline CDR1 reads SGHVS; CDR2 reads FNYEAQ. This CDR3 spans 15 amino acids. As DNA, the CDR3 is TGTGCCAGCAGCTCGAAGGTGAGCGGTGGAGGGGTGCAGTACTTC. Translation: CASSSKVSGGGVQYF.

The chain employs TRBV18 and TRBJ2-5, with 7 bases matching TRBD2. The V segment lost 5 bases and the J segment 3 bases; nucleotides outside the gene matches: 3. The CDR3 runs 13 residues. CDR1 and CDR2 from the germline V gene are KGHSH and LQKENI. CDR3 sequence: CASSNAGEETQYF. For the CDR3, the DNA is TGTGCCAGCTCAAATGCGGGGGAAGAGACCCAGTACTTC.

This clone was seen just once. The V and J genes are TRBV2 and TRBJ2-7; the D gene is possibly TRBD2 (5 bases). The CDR3 covers 13 residues. Germline CDR1 reads SNHLY; CDR2 reads FYNNEI. The V end was cut by 8 bases, the J end by 1 base, with 12 bases between. The DNA for the CDR3 is TGTGCCAGCTACTACCGGACTTCCTACGAGCAGTACTTC. Amino acids: CASYYRTSYEQYF.

The genes are TRBV7-3 and TRBJ1-2; no firm D call. The CDR3 contains 12 residues. Germline V lookup: CDR1 SGHTA, CDR2 FQGTGA. V was cut by 2 bases and J by 7 bases, with 8 bases left in between. This chain's CDR3 is CASSLARVGYTF. In nucleotides, the CDR3 is TGTGCCAGCAGCTTAGCGCGAGTTGGCTACACCTTC.